Listed below are T cell receptor beta chains from one sample, sequenced in a study of CD8 T cells in ankylosing spondylitis. TCRdb passed the 5' RACE reads through MiXCR, listing each CDR3 protein once. The top ten hold just under 3% of the sample, which has around 130,000 distinct CDR3 sequences, approximately 14% seen once. Sequences were obtained from blood, either unsorted or a sorted T cell fraction (not recorded which). The source is a female donor with ankylosing spondylitis or in good health (not recorded which). Each CDR3 is given with its conserved first and last residue. The D gene is left open where the match is weak. Size tells how often a clone was seen (once, few, many) or the class of an expanded clone, and some rows leave it out.

j_gene: TRBJ2-2
d_gene: TRBD1
abundance: many
len: 14
v_gene: TRBV10-3
CDR3nt: TGTGCCAGCCGGGGACAGATGAACACCGGGGAGCTGTTTTTT
CDR3aa: CASRGQMNTGELFF

j_gene: TRBJ1-1
d_gene: -
abundance: many
len: 14
v_gene: TRBV7-3
CDR3nt: TGTGCCAGCAGCTTAATTCCGTGGGGCACTGAAGCTTTCTTT
CDR3aa: CASSLIPWGTEAFF

j_gene: TRBJ2-2
d_gene: -
abundance: -
len: 15
v_gene: TRBV2
CDR3nt: TGTGCCAGCAGGACCGGGACTTTGAACACCGGGGAGCTGTTTTTT
CDR3aa: CASRTGTLNTGELFF

j_gene: TRBJ2-7
d_gene: TRBD1
abundance: many
len: 14
v_gene: TRBV29-1
CDR3nt: TGCAGCGTTCAAATTGGACAGGGAGGCAACGAGCAGTACTTC
CDR3aa: CSVQIGQGGNEQYF

j_gene: TRBJ1-4
d_gene: TRBD1
abundance: many
len: 15
v_gene: TRBV29-1
CDR3nt: TGCAGCGCCTCCAGGGGGTCCTCAACTAATGAAAAACTGTTTTTT
CDR3aa: CSASRGSSTNEKLFF

j_gene: TRBJ1-1
d_gene: -
abundance: -
len: 15
v_gene: TRBV7-9
CDR3nt: TGTGCCAGCAGCTTAGCGGGGAGGACGGACACTGAAGCTTTCTTT
CDR3aa: CASSLAGRTDTEAFF

j_gene: TRBJ2-1
d_gene: -
abundance: -
len: 15
v_gene: TRBV4-1
CDR3nt: TGCGCCAGCAGCCAAGGATACGGGAGTGGACATGAGCAGTTCTTC
CDR3aa: CASSQGYGSGHEQFF

j_gene: TRBJ2-2
d_gene: TRBD1
abundance: -
len: 16
v_gene: TRBV5-1
CDR3nt: TGCGCCAGCAGCCGGCCGGGACAGGTAGACACCGGGGAGCTGTTTTTT
CDR3aa: CASSRPGQVDTGELFF

j_gene: TRBJ1-6
d_gene: TRBD1
abundance: -
len: 14
v_gene: TRBV5-1
CDR3nt: TGCGCCAGCAGCCGGGACAGCCTCTATTCACCCCTCCACTTT
CDR3aa: CASSRDSLYSPLHF

j_gene: TRBJ2-5
d_gene: TRBD2
abundance: few
len: 15
v_gene: TRBV5-1
CDR3nt: TGCGCCAGCAGCCCTGGACTAGCGGCGGGCGAGACCCAGTACTTC
CDR3aa: CASSPGLAAGETQYF

j_gene: TRBJ2-3
d_gene: -
abundance: many
len: 15
v_gene: TRBV7-2
CDR3nt: TGTGCCAGCAGCCCCAGGATGCGCACTTCAGATACGCAGTATTTT
CDR3aa: CASSPRMRTSDTQYF

j_gene: TRBJ2-5
d_gene: TRBD2
abundance: many
len: 15
v_gene: TRBV27
CDR3nt: TGTGCCAGCAGCAAGACTAGCGGGAGACAAGAGACCCAGTACTTC
CDR3aa: CASSKTSGRQETQYF

j_gene: TRBJ2-3
d_gene: -
abundance: -
len: 14
v_gene: TRBV7-3
CDR3nt: TGTGCCAGCAGCTTAAACACAGGGTCAGATACGCAGTATTTT
CDR3aa: CASSLNTGSDTQYF

j_gene: TRBJ2-5
d_gene: TRBD2
abundance: many
len: 14
v_gene: TRBV7-9
CDR3nt: TGTGCCATCGAAGAGCGGGGGGCACAAGAGACCCAGTACTTC
CDR3aa: CAIEERGAQETQYF

j_gene: TRBJ1-1
d_gene: -
abundance: many
len: 11
v_gene: TRBV20-1
CDR3nt: TGCAGTGCTAGCCAGAACACTGAAGCTTTCTTT
CDR3aa: CSASQNTEAFF

j_gene: TRBJ2-3
d_gene: -
abundance: many
len: 12
v_gene: TRBV7-9
CDR3nt: TGTGCCAGCAGCCCGGATGGGGATACGCAGTATTTT
CDR3aa: CASSPDGDTQYF

j_gene: TRBJ2-5
d_gene: TRBD1
abundance: -
len: 14
v_gene: TRBV20-1
CDR3nt: TGCAGTGCTTTTCGGGACAGCCTGGGAGAGACCCAGTACTTC
CDR3aa: CSAFRDSLGETQYF

j_gene: TRBJ1-5
d_gene: -
abundance: -
len: 14
v_gene: TRBV10-3
CDR3nt: TGTGCCATCAGTGGAGGGGATGGCAATCAGCCCCAGCATTTT
CDR3aa: CAISGGDGNQPQHF

j_gene: TRBJ2-1
d_gene: TRBD2
abundance: -
len: 15
v_gene: TRBV18
CDR3nt: TGTGCCAGCTCACCGGGAGCGGGAGGCGGCAATGAGCAGTTCTTC
CDR3aa: CASSPGAGGGNEQFF

j_gene: TRBJ2-7
d_gene: TRBD1
abundance: many
len: 14
v_gene: TRBV6-1
CDR3nt: TGTGCCAGCAGTAGGACAGGGGGCGAATACGAGCAGTACTTC
CDR3aa: CASSRTGGEYEQYF